In this sample, the clone carrying this T cell receptor beta chain turned up once. No antigen is known for it. Libraries were prepared by immunoSEQ multiplex PCR; TCRdb keeps only in-frame clonotypes and omits some of them. The sample lists around 150,000 clones, over 80% occurring once. The data were obtained in a study of cytomegalovirus exposure and HLA in healthy donors. Study information: Later, an analysis reported that the 120 or so validation repertoires had used the same platform as the approximately 660 first-cohort repertoires.

Broader study findings: The TCR clusters that emerged in the first cohort tended, a later analysis found, to co-occur in the 110 or so validation repertoires. Most TCR sequences were rare, but some public TCRs occurred in many donors. Investigators reported 150 to 200 TCR beta chains as tied to cytomegalovirus.

This sequence originates from a man aged 25-45 years in good health and CMV-seropositive. The sequencing sample was made of PBMCs.

The CDR3 is CASSLGGGPNNEQFF. The CDR3, as DNA: TGTGCCAGCAGCTTAGGGGGGGGACCCAACAATGAGCAGTTCTTC. This chain joins TRBV11-2 and TRBJ2-1, with 7 nucleotides matching TRBD2. The CDR3 length is 15 residues. The V segment lost 1 base and the J segment 5 bases; nucleotides outside the gene matches: 5. The germline V gene has CDR1 SGHAT and CDR2 FQNNGV.